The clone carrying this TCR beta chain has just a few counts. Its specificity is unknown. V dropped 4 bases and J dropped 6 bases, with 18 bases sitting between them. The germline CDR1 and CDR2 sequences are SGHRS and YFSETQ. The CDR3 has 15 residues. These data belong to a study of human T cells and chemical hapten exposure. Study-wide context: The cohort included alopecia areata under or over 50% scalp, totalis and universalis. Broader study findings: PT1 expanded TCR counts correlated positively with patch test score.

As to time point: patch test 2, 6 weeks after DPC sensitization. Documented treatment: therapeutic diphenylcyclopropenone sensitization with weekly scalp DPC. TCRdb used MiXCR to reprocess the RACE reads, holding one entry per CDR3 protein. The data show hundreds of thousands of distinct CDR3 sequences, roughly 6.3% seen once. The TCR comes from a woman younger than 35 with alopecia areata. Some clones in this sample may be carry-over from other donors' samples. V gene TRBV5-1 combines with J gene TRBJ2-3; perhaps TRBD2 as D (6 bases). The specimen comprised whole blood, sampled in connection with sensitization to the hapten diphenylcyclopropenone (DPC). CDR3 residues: CASSQDYLSVDTQYF. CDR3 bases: TGCGCCAGCAGCCAGGACTATTTATCTGTGGATACGCAGTATTTT.